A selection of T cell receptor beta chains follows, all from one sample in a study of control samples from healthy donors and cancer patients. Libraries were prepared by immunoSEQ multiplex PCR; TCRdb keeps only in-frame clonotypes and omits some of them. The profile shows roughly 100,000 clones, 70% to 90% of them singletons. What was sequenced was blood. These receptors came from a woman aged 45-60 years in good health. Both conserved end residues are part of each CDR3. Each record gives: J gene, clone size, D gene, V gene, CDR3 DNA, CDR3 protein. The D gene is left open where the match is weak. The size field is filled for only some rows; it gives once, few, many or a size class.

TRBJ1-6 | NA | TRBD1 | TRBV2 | TGTGCCAGCAGTCAGAGCAGGGGGGATAATTCACCCCTCCACTTT | CASSQSRGDNSPLHF
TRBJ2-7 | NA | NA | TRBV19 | TGTGCCAGTAGTATAGGGGACGTTGGGGGGGAGCAGTACTTC | CASSIGDVGGEQYF
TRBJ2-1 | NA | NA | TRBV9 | TGTGCCAGCAGCGTAGAGCCCCGTTCACAGAATTACAATGAGCAGTTCTTC | CASSVEPRSQNYNEQFF
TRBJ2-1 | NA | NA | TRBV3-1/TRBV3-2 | TGTGCCAGCAGCCAAGATACGACAGCCCAAAAGCAGTTCTTC | CASSQDTTAQKQFF
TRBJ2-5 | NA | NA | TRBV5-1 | TGCGCCAGCAGCTTGGGATCCGGTCGAGAGACCCAGTACTTC | CASSLGSGRETQYF
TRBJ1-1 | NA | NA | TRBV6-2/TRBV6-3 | TGTGCCAGCAGTGGGGACTTCGGGGTCCTGAACACTGAAGCTTTCTTT | CASSGDFGVLNTEAFF
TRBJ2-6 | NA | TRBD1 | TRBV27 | TGTGCCAGCAGTTCGACAGGGGTCGGACCCTCAAGCTCTGGGGCCAACGTCCTGACTTTC | CASSSTGVGPSSSGANVLTF
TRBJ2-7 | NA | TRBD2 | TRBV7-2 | TGTGCCAGCAGCGCGAGCCGTGGAGGGAGGGGCTACGAGCAGTACTTC | CASSASRGGRGYEQYF
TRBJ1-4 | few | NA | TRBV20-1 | TGCAGTGCTAGTAAGGGATCGTATGAAAAACTGTTTTTT | CSASKGSYEKLFF
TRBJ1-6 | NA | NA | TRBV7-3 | TGTGCCAGCAGCTTAATGGGGGGTAATAATAATTCACCCCTCCACTTT | CASSLMGGNNNSPLHF
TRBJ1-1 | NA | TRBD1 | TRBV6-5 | TGTGCCAGCAGTCCCGGGACAGTCATGAACACTGAAGCTTTCTTT | CASSPGTVMNTEAFF
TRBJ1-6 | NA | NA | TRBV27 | TGTGCCAGCAGTATCTCTCGCCCGGGGGTCAATTCACCCCTCCACTTT | CASSISRPGVNSPLHF
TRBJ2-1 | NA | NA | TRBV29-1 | TGCAGCGCCCGACGGGACTTGTACAATGAGCAGTTCTTC | CSARRDLYNEQFF
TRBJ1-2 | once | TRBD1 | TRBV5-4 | TGTGCCAGCAGCTTGGAGACAGGGGACGGCTACACCTTC | CASSLETGDGYTF
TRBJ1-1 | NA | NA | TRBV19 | TGTGCCAGTAGTACCCAGGGGAAATCTGAAGCTTTCTTT | CASSTQGKSEAFF
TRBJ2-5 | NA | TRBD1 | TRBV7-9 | TGTGCCAGCAGCTTACGATCGGACAGGGAGGTAGTATTGGAGACCCAGTACTTC | CASSLRSDREVVLETQYF
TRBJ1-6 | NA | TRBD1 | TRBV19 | TGTGCCAGTAGTATCCAGGGGGCAAATTCACCCCTCCACTTT | CASSIQGANSPLHF
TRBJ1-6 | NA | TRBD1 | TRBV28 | TGTGCCAGCACCAGGGGGGCCAGGGTCTCACCCCTCCACTTT | CASTRGARVSPLHF
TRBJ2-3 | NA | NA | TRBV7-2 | TGTGCCAGCAGCTTACGGGGGCAGAAAAGCACAGATACGCAGTATTTT | CASSLRGQKSTDTQYF
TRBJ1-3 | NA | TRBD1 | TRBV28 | TGTGCCAGCAGCGAGCCGGGACAGGGGGCGTCTGGAAACACCATATATTTT | CASSEPGQGASGNTIYF
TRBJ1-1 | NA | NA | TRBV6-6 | TGTGCCAGCAGTTCAAACACTGAAGCTTTCTTT | CASSSNTEAFF
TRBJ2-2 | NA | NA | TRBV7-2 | TGTGCCAGCAGCTTAGTAAGACCTCAGAACACCGGGGAGCTGTTTTTT | CASSLVRPQNTGELFF
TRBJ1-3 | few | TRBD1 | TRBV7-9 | TGTGCCAGCAGGAAGAGACAGGGGACTAGGGGGACTGGAAACACCATATATTTT | CASRKRQGTRGTGNTIYF
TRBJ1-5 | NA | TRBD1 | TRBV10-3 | TGTGCCATCAGTGAGTCGAAGACAGGGGGCGGTTATAGCAATCAGCCCCAGCATTTT | CAISESKTGGGYSNQPQHF
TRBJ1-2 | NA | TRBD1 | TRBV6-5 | TGTGCCAGCAGTTACTCCTTGACAGGGGGCAGCTATGGCTACACCTTC | CASSYSLTGGSYGYTF
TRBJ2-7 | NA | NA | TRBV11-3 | TGTGCCAGCAGCCCGGCTGGGTACTACGAGCAGTACTTC | CASSPAGYYEQYF
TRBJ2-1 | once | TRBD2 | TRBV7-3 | TGTGCCAGCAGCTTAGGGGCTAGCGGGTACAATGAGCAGTTCTTC | CASSLGASGYNEQFF
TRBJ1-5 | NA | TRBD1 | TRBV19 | TGTGCCAGTAGTATAGATAGCGGGACAGGGGCCTTTTATAGCAATCAGCCCCAGCATTTT | CASSIDSGTGAFYSNQPQHF
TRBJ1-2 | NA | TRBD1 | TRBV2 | TGTGCCAGCAGTGGCACCAGGGGGCGCAGCTATGGCTACACCTTC | CASSGTRGRSYGYTF
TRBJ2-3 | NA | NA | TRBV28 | TGTGCCAGCACTGTAGGGGACTCCACAGATACGCAGTATTTT | CASTVGDSTDTQYF
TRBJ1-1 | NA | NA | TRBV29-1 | TGCAGCGTGTCTAGGGGGAACACTGAAGCTTTCTTT | CSVSRGNTEAFF
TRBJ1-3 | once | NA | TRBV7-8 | TGTGCCAGCAGCTTAGGTTACAGAGCCTCTGGAAACACCATATATTTT | CASSLGYRASGNTIYF
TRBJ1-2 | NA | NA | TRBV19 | TGTGCCAGTAGCGCCTCCCTCGGGACGCCCCAGGGCTACACCTTC | CASSASLGTPQGYTF
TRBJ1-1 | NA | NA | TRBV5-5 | TGTGCCAGCAGCTTGGGGGCACCCGTCGGAGCTTTCTTT | CASSLGAPVGAFF
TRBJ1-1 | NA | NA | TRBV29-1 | TGCAGCGTTGAGCGAACCGCGGAGGCTGAAGCTTTCTTT | CSVERTAEAEAFF
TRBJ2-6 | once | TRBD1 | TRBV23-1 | TGCGCCAGCAGTCAATCGGGGACAGCAGCCTCTCAAGGGGCCAACGTCCTGACTTTC | CASSQSGTAASQGANVLTF
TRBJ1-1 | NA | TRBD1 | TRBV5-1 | TGCGCCAGCAGCTTGCGGCCCGGACAGGGGAACACTGAAGCTTTCTTT | CASSLRPGQGNTEAFF
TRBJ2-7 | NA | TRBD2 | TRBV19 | TGTGCCAGTAAGACCGGAGCGGGGGGGCCGAGGGAGCAGTACTTC | CASKTGAGGPREQYF
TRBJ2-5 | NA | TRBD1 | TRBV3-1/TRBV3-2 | TGTGCCAGCAGCCGGATGACAGGGTCGGGGACCCAGTACTTC | CASSRMTGSGTQYF
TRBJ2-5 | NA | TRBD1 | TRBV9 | TGTGCCAGCAGCGTAGTCGGGGACAGATCAGAGACCCAGTACTTC | CASSVVGDRSETQYF
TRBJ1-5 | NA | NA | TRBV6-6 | TGTGCCAGCAAGGGGGAGGGAAGCAATCAGCCCCAGCATTTT | CASKGEGSNQPQHF
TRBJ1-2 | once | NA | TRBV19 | TGTGCCAGTAGTATGGGAGGGGGATATGGCTACACCTTC | CASSMGGGYGYTF
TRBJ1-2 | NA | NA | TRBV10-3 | TGTGCCATCAGTGAGTCTGGCGGGGTAAACTATGGCTACACCTTC | CAISESGGVNYGYTF
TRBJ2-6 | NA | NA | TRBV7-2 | TGTGCCAGCAGCTTAGGACCCATCTCTGGGGCCAACGTCCTGACTTTC | CASSLGPISGANVLTF
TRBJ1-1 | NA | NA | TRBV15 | TGTGCCACCAGCCCACGGCAAGGAGGATTGAACACTGAAGCTTTCTTT | CATSPRQGGLNTEAFF
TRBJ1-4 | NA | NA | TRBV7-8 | TGTGCCAGCAGCAGAAGGGGATCAACTAATGAAAAACTGTTTTTT | CASSRRGSTNEKLFF
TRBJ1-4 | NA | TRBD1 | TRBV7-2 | TGTGCCAGCAGCTTTTCCAGGGGGTCTAATGAAAAACTGTTTTTT | CASSFSRGSNEKLFF
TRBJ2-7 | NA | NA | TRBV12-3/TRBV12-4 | TGTGCCAGCAGTTCTAGCGCGTCCTACGAGCAGTACTTC | CASSSSASYEQYF
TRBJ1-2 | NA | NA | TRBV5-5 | TGTGCCAGCAGCTTGGATCCGGGACTTGGCTACACCTTC | CASSLDPGLGYTF
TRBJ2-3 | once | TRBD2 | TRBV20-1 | TGCAGTGTCCCCGGTAGCGGGGACGACTATTTT | CSVPGSGDDYF
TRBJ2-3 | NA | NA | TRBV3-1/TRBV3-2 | TGTGCCAGCAGCCAAGAATCGCTCACCCCGGGGGATACGCAGTATTTT | CASSQESLTPGDTQYF
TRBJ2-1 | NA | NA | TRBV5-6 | TGTGCCAGCAGCTCCACAGATAACTCCTACAATGAGCAGTTCTTC | CASSSTDNSYNEQFF
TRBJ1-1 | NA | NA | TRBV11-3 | TGTGCCAGTAGAGGGGGGAACACTGAAGCTTTCTTT | CASRGGNTEAFF
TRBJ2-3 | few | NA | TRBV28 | TGTGCCAGCAGTCCTACGATCAGGGTAACTCTGTCAGATACGCAGTATTTT | CASSPTIRVTLSDTQYF